The T cell receptor (beta chain) under discussion was sequenced for a study of blood T cells in healthy people across ages (dated by TCRdb to the mid-2010s). The study in broad terms: In model experiments, template switching captured roughly one uniquely barcoded TCR beta cDNA molecule for every two T cells. Using deep sequencing normalized with unique cDNA molecular identifiers, the study measured how TCR beta repertoire diversity changes with age. Donors were grouped into four age groups: young (average roughly 17 years), middle-aged (39), aged (around 62) and long-lived (just over 80). Donors of different ages were randomly distributed across sequencing lanes to avoid experimental bias. Using the same blood draw, the study looked at two additional independent replicas of 1 million unique cDNA reads for two donors, one aged 18 to 30 and the other aged 80 or older. Findings and caveats that apply to the study as a whole: A strong correlation was found between observed TCR beta diversity and the percentage of naive T cells measured by flow cytometry. As age increased, observed TCR beta diversity per million T cells dropped in a roughly linear way, and a significant reduction was already evident by age approximately 40. Since profiling was done on bulk unsorted PBMCs, naive and antigen-experienced compartments could not be conclusively compared. Because the CMV infection status of the donors was unknown, age-related changes in expanded clonotypes may potentially have been confounded. Total diversity estimates from one million sequenced T cells were considered lower bounds and underestimates. Compared with the aged group, the long-lived group had more naive CD4+ T cells, fewer expanded clones and increased TCR diversity, a pattern suggesting age selection.

Including both end residues, the CDR3 is 13 amino acids long. Only CDR3 DNA is held: 39 bases, read in frame from base 1. V loses 4 bases, J loses 2 bases, and the germline ends lie 9 bases apart. CDR1 and CDR2 were assigned from the germline V gene as SGHRS and YFSETQ. Remarks on this clonotype: Its recognized antigen is unknown. No conserved phenylalanine or tryptophan ends this CDR3, so it is likely a read error.

Donors were a few dozen systemically healthy Caucasian individuals from Russia aged roughly 6 to 100 years. Around 10 milliliters of peripheral blood were collected from each donor into EDTA-treated Vacutainer tubes. Ficoll-Paque density-gradient centrifugation was used to isolate PBMCs, with at least 6.5 million per sample. Trizol reagent was used to extract total RNA from the PBMCs, yielding at least 6 micrograms per sample. For every donor, an aliquot of PBMCs went through flow cytometry to measure the percentages of naive CD45RAhigh/CD27high T cells. Library creation used 5' RACE. Sequencer: Illumina HiSeq 2500. The second PCR ran for about 7 to 11 cycles and used a J-beta primer mix along with a sample-barcoded 5' primer. A unique molecular identifier was introduced onto each TCR beta cDNA molecule by a template-switch 5' adaptor carrying 12 random nucleotides. At least 2.5 million CDR3-containing paired-end reads were obtained from each sample. All of the RNA was converted into first-strand cDNA using the Mint cDNA synthesis kit, with a TRBC-specific oligonucleotide serving as the primer. After uracil-DNA glycosylase treatment, a first 18-cycle PCR used universal primers M1SS and BC2_uni_R on all cDNA. As for the authors' bioinformatics: For normalization, 1 million high-quality reads were randomly selected from each sample, with every read carrying a distinct molecular identifier. Reads with shared molecular identifiers were discarded instead of being binned into consensus sequences. MiTCR, run with a Q25 quality threshold and the strictest error-elimination algorithm, handled CDR3 identification, clonotype clustering and error correction. Lower-bound total TCR beta diversity was estimated with a nonparametric unseen species model using Euler transformation. The public reads were quality trimmed at Q25 with fastp and then assembled into clones with MiXCR by TCRdb, keeping productive beta chains. Entries that share a CDR3 protein sequence are merged under the most common genes and DNA. These V and J calls rely on TCRdb rather than the paper's analysis. This sample comprises hundreds of thousands of distinct CDR3 sequences, roughly half of them detected only once. The top ten clones comprise 13% of the sample.

The specimen sequenced was blood. The source is an elderly woman in good health. Rearrangement joined TRBV5-1 to TRBJ2-5, and possibly TRBD1, on 6 matching bases. The encoded CDR3 is CASSGGQQETQYL. The DNA reads as follows: TGCGCCAGCAGCGGGGGCCAACAAGAGACCCAGTACTTA.